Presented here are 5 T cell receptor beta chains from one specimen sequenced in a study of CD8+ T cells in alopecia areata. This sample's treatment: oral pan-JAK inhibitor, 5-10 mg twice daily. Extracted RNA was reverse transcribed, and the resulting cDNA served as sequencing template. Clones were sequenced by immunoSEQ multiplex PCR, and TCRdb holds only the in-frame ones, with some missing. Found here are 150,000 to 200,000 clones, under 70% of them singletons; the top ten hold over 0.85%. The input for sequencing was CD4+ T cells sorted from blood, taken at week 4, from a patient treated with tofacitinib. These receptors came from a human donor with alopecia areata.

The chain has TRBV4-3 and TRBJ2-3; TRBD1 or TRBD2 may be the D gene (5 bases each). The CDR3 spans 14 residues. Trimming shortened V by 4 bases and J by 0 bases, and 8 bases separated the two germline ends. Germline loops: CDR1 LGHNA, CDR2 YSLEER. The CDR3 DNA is TGCGCCAGCAGCCTCCGGGACAGCACAGATACGCAGTATTTT. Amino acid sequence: CASSLRDSTDTQYF.

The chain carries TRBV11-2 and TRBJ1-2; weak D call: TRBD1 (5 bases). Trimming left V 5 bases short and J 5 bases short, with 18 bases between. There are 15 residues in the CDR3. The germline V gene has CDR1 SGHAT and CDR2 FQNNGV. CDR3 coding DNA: TGTGCCAGCAGCGTCAGGGCCCCCCTGGCTTATGGCTACACCTTC. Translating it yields CASSVRAPLAYGYTF.

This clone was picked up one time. In DNA, the CDR3 is TGTGCCAGCAGTTACTCCAGGACTAGCGGCTACAATGAGCAGTTCTTC. Its protein is CASSYSRTSGYNEQFF. The chain uses TRBV6-6 and TRBJ2-1; TRBD2 agrees at 10 bases. CDR1 and CDR2 (germline): MNHNY, SVGAGI (reference sequence). The CDR3 runs to 16 residues. Trimming cost V 0 bases and J 3 bases; bases outside gene matches: 2.

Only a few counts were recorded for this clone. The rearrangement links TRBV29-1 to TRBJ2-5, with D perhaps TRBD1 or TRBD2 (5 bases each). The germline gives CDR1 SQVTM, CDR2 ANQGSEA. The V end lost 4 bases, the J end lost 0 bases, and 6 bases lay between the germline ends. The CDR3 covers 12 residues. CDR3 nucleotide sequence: TGCAGCGTTGGGGGGAACCAAGAGACCCAGTACTTC. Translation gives CSVGGNQETQYF.

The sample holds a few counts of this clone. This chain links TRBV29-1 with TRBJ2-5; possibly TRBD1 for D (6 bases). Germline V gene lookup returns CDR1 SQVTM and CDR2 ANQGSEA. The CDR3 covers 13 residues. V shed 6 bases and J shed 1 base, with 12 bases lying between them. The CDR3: CSVEDSLQETQYF. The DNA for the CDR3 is TGCAGCGTGGAGGACAGCCTCCAAGAGACCCAGTACTTC.